Below are 18 T cell receptor beta chains sequenced from a single sample in a study of blood T cell repertoires in COVID-19. Here immunoSEQ multiplex PCR was the method, and the copy in TCRdb shows in-frame clones only, minus some. This table holds about 310,000 clones, under 90% found once. Sequenced material: PBMCs or T cells enriched from blood (not recorded which). Receptors were obtained from a woman aged 30 to 39 who had recovered from COVID-19.

The gene calls are TRBV7-9 and TRBJ2-2; possible D gene TRBD1, 5 bases. The CDR3 sequence is 16 residues long. V was pared by 2 bases and J by 1 base, with 11 bases between. The V gene's germline CDR1 is SEHNR and CDR2 FQNEAQ (reference sequence). The CDR3 DNA reads as TGTGCCAGCAGCTTATTGGGCAGGGTGAACACCGGGGAGCTGTTTTTT. Its translation is CASSLLGRVNTGELFF.

The chain has TRBV29-1 and TRBJ1-2; 7 bases are shared with TRBD1. J lost 5 bases, V lost 6 bases, and 9 bases had no gene match. Germline loops: CDR1 SQVTM, CDR2 ANQGSEA. The CDR3 spans 13 residues. CDR3 sequence: CSVADDRAYGYTF. CDR3 coding DNA: TGCAGCGTCGCTGACGACAGGGCATATGGCTACACCTTC.

CDR3 amino acids: CASSLVASEQYF. As DNA, the CDR3 is TGTGCCAGCAGTTTGGTAGCCAGCGAGCAGTACTTC. The genes are TRBV12-3 or TRBV12-4 and TRBJ2-7; D is uncertain. This CDR3 region has 12 residues. V was cut by 3 bases and J by 6 bases, with 9 bases left in between.

The chain recombines TRBV6-6 with TRBJ2-7; no clear D gene. The CDR3 is 13 amino acids. Deletions cut 4 bases from V and 3 bases from J, with 10 bases between. Germline assignment: CDR1 MNHNY and CDR2 SVGAGI (reference sequence). In DNA form, the CDR3 reads TGTGCCAGCAGTTCGTTCGGCGGCTACGAGCAGTACTTC. Protein product: CASSSFGGYEQYF.

This chain connects TRBV27 to TRBJ2-7; 8 bases agree with TRBD2. V lost 8 bases, J lost 7 bases, and 7 bases stayed unmatched. CDR1 is MNHEY and CDR2 is SMNVEV in the germline V gene (reference sequence). This CDR3 region has 12 residues. CDR3 sequence: CASLRIAGEQYF. CDR3 DNA: TGTGCCAGCCTACGGATAGCGGGGGAGCAGTACTTC.

The chain combines TRBV7-3 with TRBJ2-1, with D possibly TRBD2 on 5 matching bases. V was cut by 4 bases and J by 8 bases, with 12 bases left in between. The germline CDR1 and CDR2 sequences are SGHTA and FQGTGA. CDR3 length: 13 amino acids. CDR3: CASSYLASDEQFF. Written as DNA, the CDR3 is TGTGCCAGCAGCTACCTAGCTTCGGATGAGCAGTTCTTC.

This rearrangement joins TRBV7-9 to TRBJ2-1, with D possibly being TRBD1 (6 bases). Germline lookup yields CDR1 SEHNR and CDR2 FQNEAQ (reference sequence). The CDR3 runs 18 residues. Trimming took off 5 bases at V and 2 bases at J, with 22 bases between the two ends. The CDR3 DNA reads as TGTGCCAGCAGCGAATCCCTTCAACAGGGTTTCACCTACAATGAGCAGTTCTTC. Amino acid sequence: CASSESLQQGFTYNEQFF.

This sequence joins TRBV12-3 or TRBV12-4 and TRBJ1-2, with D unclear. With 6 bases removed from V and 4 bases from J, the gap between germline ends came to 12 bases. This CDR3 spans 13 amino acids. DNA of the CDR3: TGTGCCAGCAGCGTAATCAGCGGCTATGGCTACACCTTC. This encodes CASSVISGYGYTF.

The chain is built from TRBV12-3 or TRBV12-4 and TRBJ2-1; D is possibly TRBD2 (5 bases). Trimming took 5 bases from V and 7 from J, leaving 9 bases between them. This CDR3 is built from 12 residues. CDR3 region: CASSLTRNEQFF. The CDR3 nucleotides read TGTGCCAGCAGTCTCACTAGGAATGAGCAGTTCTTC.

This sequence joins TRBV2 and TRBJ1-1, with D possibly TRBD1 on 6 matching bases. CDR1 is SNHLY and CDR2 is FYNNEI in the germline V gene. V dropped 1 base and J dropped 5 bases, with 20 bases sitting between them. The CDR3 spans 17 residues. The CDR3 here is CASSEESTGWALTEAFF. As DNA, the CDR3 is TGTGCCAGCAGTGAAGAATCAACAGGGTGGGCTTTAACTGAAGCTTTCTTT.

V usage is TRBV10-2 and J usage is TRBJ1-1, with D tentatively TRBD1 (6 bases). There are 12 residues in the CDR3. Per the germline V gene, CDR1 is WSHSY and CDR2 is SAAADI. The V end lost 11 bases, the J end lost 4 bases, and 14 bases lay between the germline ends. The CDR3 region is CASQGRGTEAFF. CDR3 nucleotides: TGCGCCTCTCAGGGGAGGGGCACTGAAGCTTTCTTT.

This chain links TRBV18 with TRBJ2-1, with TRBD2 matching 9 bases. Trimming took 6 bases from V and 1 from J; bases not matched to a gene: 13. The CDR3 totals 18 residues. The germline gives CDR1 KGHSH, CDR2 LQKENI. The CDR3 DNA sequence: TGTGCCAGCTCTCCTAATAGCGGGAGCCGGGCGTCCTACAATGAGCAGTTCTTC. Amino acid sequence: CASSPNSGSRASYNEQFF. The complete variable domain, with remaining parts taken from reference TRBV18 and TRBJ2-1, reads NAGVMQNPRHLVRRRGQEARLRCSPMKGHSHVYWYRQLPEEGLKFMVYLQKENIIDESGMPKERFSAEFPKEGPSILRIQQVVRGDSAAYFCASSPNSGSRASYNEQFFGPGTRLTVL.

The CDR3 sequence is CASSLGTSGDIDEQFF. The CDR3 region has the DNA TGTGCCAGCAGCTTGGGGACTAGCGGGGACATCGATGAGCAGTTCTTC. The V and J genes are TRBV5-8 and TRBJ2-1; 12 nucleotides agree with TRBD2. J gave up 8 bases and V 0 bases, and 6 bases lay outside the gene matches. This CDR3 comprises 16 residues. Per the germline V gene, CDR1 is SGHTS and CDR2 is YDEGEE.

This chain uses TRBV4-3 with TRBJ2-7; 9 bases agree with TRBD2. Germline lookup yields CDR1 LGHNA and CDR2 YSLEER. The CDR3 has 15 amino acids. V lost 0 bases to trimming and J lost 5 bases; unmatched junction nucleotides: 5. Here the CDR3 DNA reads TGCGCCAGCAGCCAAGATGGCGGGAGGGCCGACGAGCAGTACTTC. Translating gives CASSQDGGRADEQYF.

CDR3: CASSPTGDGNQPQHF. Here the CDR3 DNA reads TGTGCCAGCAGCCCGACGGGGGATGGCAATCAGCCCCAGCATTTT. The V gene is TRBV6-2 or TRBV6-3, the J gene TRBJ1-5; D possibly corresponds to TRBD1 (5 bases). This CDR3 has 15 amino acids. Germline V CDR1 and CDR2: MNHEY, SVGEGT. V was cut by 6 bases and J by 2 bases, with 14 bases left in between.

V is TRBV19 and J is TRBJ1-2; tentatively, D is TRBD1 (6 bases). CDR1 is LNHDA and CDR2 is SQIVND in the germline V gene (reference sequence). V shed 7 bases and J shed 2 bases, with 17 bases lying between them. This CDR3 contains 15 residues. The CDR3 bases are TGTGCCAGTACCATCCGGGGGGGCACCAACTATGGCTACACCTTC. This gives the protein CASTIRGGTNYGYTF. Filled out from reference TRBV19 and TRBJ1-2, the complete variable domain reads DGGITQSPKYLFRKEGQNVTLSCEQNLNHDAMYWYRQDPGQGLRLIYYSQIVNDFQKGDIAEGYSVSREKKESFPLTVTSAQKNPTAFYLCASTIRGGTNYGYTFGSGTRLTVV.

The V call is TRBV30, the J call TRBJ1-1, with D unclear. Germline loops: CDR1 GTSNPN, CDR2 SVGIG (reference sequence). V lost 0 bases to trimming and J lost 0 bases, with 8 bases between them. The CDR3 is 14 residues long. The CDR3 loop is CAWSVRSLNTEAFF. The CDR3 DNA is TGTGCCTGGAGTGTACGGTCATTGAACACTGAAGCTTTCTTT. The entire variable domain, with the rest obtained from reference TRBV30 and TRBJ1-1, is as follows: SQTIHQWPATLVQPVGSPLSLECTVEGTSNPNLYWYRQAAGRGLQLLFYSVGIGQISSEVPQNLSASRPQDRQFILSSKKLLLSDSGFYLCAWSVRSLNTEAFFGQGTRLTVV.

The rearrangement uses TRBV10-3 and TRBJ1-2; D remains ambiguous. CDR3 length: 15 amino acids. CDR1 ENHRY and CDR2 SYGVKD come from the germline V gene. Trimming left V 0 bases short and J 4 bases short, with 12 bases between. The CDR3: CAISESSHEFYGYTF. For the CDR3, the DNA is TGTGCCATCAGTGAGTCTTCGCATGAGTTCTATGGCTACACCTTC.